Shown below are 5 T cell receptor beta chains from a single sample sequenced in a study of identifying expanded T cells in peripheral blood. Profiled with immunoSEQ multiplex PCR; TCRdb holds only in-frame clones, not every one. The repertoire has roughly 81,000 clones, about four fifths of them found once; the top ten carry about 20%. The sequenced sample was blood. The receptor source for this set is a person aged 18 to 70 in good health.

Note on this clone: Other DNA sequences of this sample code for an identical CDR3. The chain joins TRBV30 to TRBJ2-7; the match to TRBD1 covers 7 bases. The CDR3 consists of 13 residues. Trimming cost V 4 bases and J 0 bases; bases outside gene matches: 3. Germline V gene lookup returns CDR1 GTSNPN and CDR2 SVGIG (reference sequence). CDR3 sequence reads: CAWTRDSSYEQYF. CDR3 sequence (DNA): TGTGCCTGGACAAGGGACAGCTCCTACGAGCAGTACTTC.

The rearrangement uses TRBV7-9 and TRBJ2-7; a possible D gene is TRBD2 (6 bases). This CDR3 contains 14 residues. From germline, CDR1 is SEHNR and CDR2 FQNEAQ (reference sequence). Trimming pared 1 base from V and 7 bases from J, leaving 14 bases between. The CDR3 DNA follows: TGTGCCAGCAGCTTAGTCGGGGGTACTGCAGAGCAGTACTTC. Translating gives CASSLVGGTAEQYF.

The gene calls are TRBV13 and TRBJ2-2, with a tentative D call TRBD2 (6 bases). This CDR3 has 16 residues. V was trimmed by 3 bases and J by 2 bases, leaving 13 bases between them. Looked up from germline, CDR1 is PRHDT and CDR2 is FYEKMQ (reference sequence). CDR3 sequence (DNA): TGTGCCAGCAGCTTGGGCGGGACGGTAAACACCGGGGAGCTGTTTTTT. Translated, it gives CASSLGGTVNTGELFF.

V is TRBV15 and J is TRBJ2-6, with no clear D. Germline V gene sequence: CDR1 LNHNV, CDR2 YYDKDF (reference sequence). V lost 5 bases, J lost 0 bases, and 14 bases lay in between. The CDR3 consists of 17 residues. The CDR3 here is CATSGVLFSSGANVLTF. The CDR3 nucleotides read TGTGCCACCAGCGGTGTACTGTTCAGCTCTGGGGCCAACGTCCTGACTTTC. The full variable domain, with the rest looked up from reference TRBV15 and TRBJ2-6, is DAMVIQNPRYQVTQFGKPVTLSCSQTLNHNVMYWYQQKSSQAPKLLFHYYDKDFNNEADTPDNFQSRRPNTSFCFLDIRSPGLGDTAMYLCATSGVLFSSGANVLTFGAGSRLTVL.

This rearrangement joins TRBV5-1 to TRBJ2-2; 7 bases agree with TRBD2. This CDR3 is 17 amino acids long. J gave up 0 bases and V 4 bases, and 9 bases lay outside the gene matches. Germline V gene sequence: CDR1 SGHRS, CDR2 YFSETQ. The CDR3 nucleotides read TGCGCCAGCAGCCGCTTGGTCACTAGCGCGAACACCGGGGAGCTGTTTTTT. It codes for CASSRLVTSANTGELFF.